This T cell receptor beta chain derives from a study of blood T cell repertoires in COVID-19. Germline loops: CDR1 MDHEN, CDR2 SYDVKM. V was pared by 7 bases and J by 3 bases, with 13 bases between. The CDR3 loop spans 13 amino acids. Data came from immunoSEQ multiplex PCR; TCRdb stores just in-frame clones and leaves some out. This sample carries around 450,000 clones, 90% of them seen once, and the ten largest clones take less than 0.75%. Donors in Cohort 3 who had recovered were those with two negative PCRs, healthcare professional clearance, or resolution of their symptoms. The rearrangement joins TRBV28 to TRBJ2-7, with D possibly TRBD1 on 5 matching bases. The sequenced sample was PBMCs or T cells enriched from blood (not recorded which). This TCR came from a man in his late teens or twenties who had recovered from COVID-19. The chain's CDR3 is CASTEQGFYEQYF. The DNA of the CDR3 is TGTGCCAGCACCGAGCAGGGCTTCTACGAGCAGTACTTC.